This T cell receptor beta chain came from a study of shared clonotypes between healthy human individuals. Study-wide results and caveats: All-four-donor shared clonotypes had higher generation probabilities than non-shared clonotypes did.

Data came from immunoSEQ multiplex PCR; TCRdb stores just in-frame clones and leaves some out. Here the sample spans roughly 810,000 clones, approximately 97% being singletons. V shed 1 base and J shed 8 bases, with 15 bases lying between them. The germline gives CDR1 SQVTM, CDR2 ANQGSEA. The CDR3 has 14 amino acids. The naive CD8 subset, CD45RO-negative cells positively selected for CCR7, excluded terminally differentiated effector memory CD45RA+ cells. Note on this clone: Its antigen is still unknown.

The sequence came from a man aged 25-40 years in good health. The specimen sequenced was naive CD8+ T cells sorted from blood. The gene calls are TRBV29-1 and TRBJ2-1; D uncertain. CDR3 sequence (DNA): TGCAGCGTTGAAGGTGACCCGAATGTAGATGAGCAGTTCTTC. Translating it yields CSVEGDPNVDEQFF.